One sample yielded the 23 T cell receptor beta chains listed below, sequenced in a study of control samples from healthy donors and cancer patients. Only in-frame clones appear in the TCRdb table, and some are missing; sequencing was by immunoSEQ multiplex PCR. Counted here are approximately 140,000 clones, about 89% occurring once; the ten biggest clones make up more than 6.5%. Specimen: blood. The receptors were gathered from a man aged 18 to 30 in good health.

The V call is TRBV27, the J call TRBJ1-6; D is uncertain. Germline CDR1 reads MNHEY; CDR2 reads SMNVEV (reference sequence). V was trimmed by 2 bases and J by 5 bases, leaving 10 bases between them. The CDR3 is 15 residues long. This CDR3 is CASSLTRAHNSPLHF. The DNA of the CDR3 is TGTGCCAGCAGTTTAACTCGGGCTCATAATTCACCCCTCCACTTT.

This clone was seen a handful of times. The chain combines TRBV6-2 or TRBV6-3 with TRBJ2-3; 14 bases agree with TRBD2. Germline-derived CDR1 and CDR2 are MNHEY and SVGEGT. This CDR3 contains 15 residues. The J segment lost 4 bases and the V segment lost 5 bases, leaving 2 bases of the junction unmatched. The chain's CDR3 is CASSRLAGGSDTQYF. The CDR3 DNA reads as TGTGCCAGCAGTCGACTAGCGGGGGGGTCAGATACGCAGTATTTT.

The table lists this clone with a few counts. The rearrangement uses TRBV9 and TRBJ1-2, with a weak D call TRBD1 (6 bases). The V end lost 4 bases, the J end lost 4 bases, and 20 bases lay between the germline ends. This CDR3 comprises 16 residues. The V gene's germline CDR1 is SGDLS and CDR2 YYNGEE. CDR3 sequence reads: CASSLDPGQGPYGYTF. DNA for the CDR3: TGTGCCAGCAGCTTAGACCCGGGACAAGGCCCCTATGGCTACACCTTC.

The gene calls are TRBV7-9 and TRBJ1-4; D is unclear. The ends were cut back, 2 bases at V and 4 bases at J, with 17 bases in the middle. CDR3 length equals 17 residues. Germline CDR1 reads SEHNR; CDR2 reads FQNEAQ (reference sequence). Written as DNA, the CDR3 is TGTGCCAGCAGCTTACGTCTAGGGCAGGCTATTAATGAAAAACTGTTTTTT. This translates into CASSLRLGQAINEKLFF.

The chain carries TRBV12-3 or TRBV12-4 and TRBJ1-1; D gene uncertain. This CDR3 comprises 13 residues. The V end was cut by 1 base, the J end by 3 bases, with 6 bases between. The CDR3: CASSLDRDTEAFF. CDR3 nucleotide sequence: TGTGCCAGCAGTTTAGACAGAGACACTGAAGCTTTCTTT.

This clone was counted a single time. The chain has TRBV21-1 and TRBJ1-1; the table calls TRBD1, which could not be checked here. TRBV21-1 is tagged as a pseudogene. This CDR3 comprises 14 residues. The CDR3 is CASRSDRPNTEAFF. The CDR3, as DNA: TGTGCCAGCCGCTCCGACAGGCCGAACACTGAAGCTTTCTTT.

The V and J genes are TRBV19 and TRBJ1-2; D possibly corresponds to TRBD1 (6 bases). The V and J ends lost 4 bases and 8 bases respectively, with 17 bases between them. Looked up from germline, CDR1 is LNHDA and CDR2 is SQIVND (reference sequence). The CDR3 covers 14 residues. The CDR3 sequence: CASSTATGTRGYTF. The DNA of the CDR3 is TGTGCCAGTAGTACCGCAACAGGGACAAGAGGCTACACCTTC.

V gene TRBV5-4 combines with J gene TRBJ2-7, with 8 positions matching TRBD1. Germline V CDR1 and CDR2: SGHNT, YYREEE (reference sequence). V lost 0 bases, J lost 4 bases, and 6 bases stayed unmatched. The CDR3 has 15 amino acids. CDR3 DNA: TGTGCCAGCAGCTTGGGGACAGGGAATTTGTACGAGCAGTACTTC. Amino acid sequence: CASSLGTGNLYEQYF.

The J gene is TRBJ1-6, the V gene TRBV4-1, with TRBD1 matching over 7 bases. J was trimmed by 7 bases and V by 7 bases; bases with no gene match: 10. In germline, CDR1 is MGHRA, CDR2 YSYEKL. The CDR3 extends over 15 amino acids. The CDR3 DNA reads TGCGCCAGCAACAGCGAAACAGGGGCGAATTCACCCCTCCACTTT. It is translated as CASNSETGANSPLHF.

As DNA, the CDR3 is TGCGCCAGCAGTGAGTCACTACCTTATGGCTACACCTTC. Its translation: CASSESLPYGYTF. The genes are TRBV10-1 and TRBJ1-2; D call uncertain. The ends were cut back, 0 bases at V and 5 bases at J, with 7 bases in the middle. This CDR3 is built from 13 residues. Germline V CDR1 and CDR2: WNHNN, SYGVQD (reference sequence).

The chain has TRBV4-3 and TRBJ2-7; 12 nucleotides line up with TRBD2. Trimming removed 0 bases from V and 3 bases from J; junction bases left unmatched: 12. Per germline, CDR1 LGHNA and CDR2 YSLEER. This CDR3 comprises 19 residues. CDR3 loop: CASSQEGSSGGVLIYEQYF. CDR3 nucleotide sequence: TGCGCCAGCAGCCAAGAAGGCTCTAGCGGGGGGGTCCTAATCTACGAGCAGTACTTC.

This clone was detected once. CDR3 amino acids: CASSRIGGSSEKLFF. DNA of the CDR3: TGTGCCAGTAGTAGAATCGGAGGGAGTAGTGAAAAACTGTTTTTT. The J gene is TRBJ1-4, the V gene TRBV19, with unresolved D. This CDR3 has 15 residues. V dropped 4 bases and J dropped 7 bases, with 16 bases sitting between them. Per the germline V gene, CDR1 is LNHDA and CDR2 is SQIVND (reference sequence).

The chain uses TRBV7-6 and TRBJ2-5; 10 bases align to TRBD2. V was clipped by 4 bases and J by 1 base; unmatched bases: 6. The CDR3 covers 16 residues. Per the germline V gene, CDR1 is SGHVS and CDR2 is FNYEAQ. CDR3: CASSSFVAGGQETQYF. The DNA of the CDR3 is TGTGCCAGCAGCTCCTTTGTAGCGGGGGGCCAAGAGACCCAGTACTTC. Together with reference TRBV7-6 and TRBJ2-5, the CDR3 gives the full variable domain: GAGVSQSPRYKVTKRGQDVALRCDPISGHVSLYWYRQALGQGPEFLTYFNYEAQQDKSGLPNDRFSAERPEGSISTLTIQRTEQRDSAMYRCASSSFVAGGQETQYFGPGTRLLVL.

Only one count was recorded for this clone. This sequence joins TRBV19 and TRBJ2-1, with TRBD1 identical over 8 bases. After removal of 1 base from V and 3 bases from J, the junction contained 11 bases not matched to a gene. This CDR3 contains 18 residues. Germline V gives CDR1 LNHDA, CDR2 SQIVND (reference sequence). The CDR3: CASSIGGQGLSGYNEQFF. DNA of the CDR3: TGTGCCAGTAGTATAGGAGGACAGGGTCTAAGCGGCTACAATGAGCAGTTCTTC.

The CDR3 loop reads CASTEQGSWTEAFF. In DNA form, the CDR3 reads TGTGCCAGCACCGAACAGGGATCGTGGACTGAAGCTTTCTTT. The chain recombines TRBV6-5 with TRBJ1-1; D is perhaps TRBD1 (6 bases). Trimming removed 7 bases from V and 5 bases from J, with 17 bases in between. This CDR3 is 14 amino acids long. Germline V gene data show CDR1 as MNHEY and CDR2 as SVGAGI.

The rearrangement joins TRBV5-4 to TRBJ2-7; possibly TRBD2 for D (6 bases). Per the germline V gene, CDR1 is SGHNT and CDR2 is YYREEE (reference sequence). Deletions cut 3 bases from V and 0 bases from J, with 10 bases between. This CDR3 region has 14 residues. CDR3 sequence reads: CASSSAGSSYEQYF. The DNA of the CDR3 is TGTGCCAGCAGCTCTGCCGGGAGCTCCTACGAGCAGTACTTC.

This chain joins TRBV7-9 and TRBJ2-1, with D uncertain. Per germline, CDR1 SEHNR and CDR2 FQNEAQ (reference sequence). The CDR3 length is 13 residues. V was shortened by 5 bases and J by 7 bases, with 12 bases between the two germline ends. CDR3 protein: CASSLRTSNEQFF. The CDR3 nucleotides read TGTGCCAGCAGCCTACGCACCTCTAATGAGCAGTTCTTC.

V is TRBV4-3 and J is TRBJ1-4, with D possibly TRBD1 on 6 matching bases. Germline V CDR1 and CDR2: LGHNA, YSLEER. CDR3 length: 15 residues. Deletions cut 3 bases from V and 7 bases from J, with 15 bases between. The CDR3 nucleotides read TGCGCCAGCAGCCAGAGACAGGTTGGGGTTGAAAAACTGTTTTTT. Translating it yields CASSQRQVGVEKLFF.

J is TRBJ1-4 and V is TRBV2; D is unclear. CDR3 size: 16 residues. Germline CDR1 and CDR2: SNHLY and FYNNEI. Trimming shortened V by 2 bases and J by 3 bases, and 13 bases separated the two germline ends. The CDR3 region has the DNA TGTGCCAGCAGTGAACGGGCACCGGGAGCTAATGAAAAACTGTTTTTT. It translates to CASSERAPGANEKLFF.

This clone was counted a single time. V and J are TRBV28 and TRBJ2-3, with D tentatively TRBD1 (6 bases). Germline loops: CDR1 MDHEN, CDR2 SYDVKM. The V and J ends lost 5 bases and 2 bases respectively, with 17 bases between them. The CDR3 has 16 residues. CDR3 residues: CASSTPTGADTDTQYF. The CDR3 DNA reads TGTGCCAGCAGTACTCCGACAGGCGCCGACACAGATACGCAGTATTTT. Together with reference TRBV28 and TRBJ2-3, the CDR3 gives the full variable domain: DVKVTQSSRYLVKRTGEKVFLECVQDMDHENMFWYRQDPGLGLRLIYFSYDVKMKEKGDIPEGYSVSREKKERFSLILESASTNQTSMYLCASSTPTGADTDTQYFGPGTRLTVL.

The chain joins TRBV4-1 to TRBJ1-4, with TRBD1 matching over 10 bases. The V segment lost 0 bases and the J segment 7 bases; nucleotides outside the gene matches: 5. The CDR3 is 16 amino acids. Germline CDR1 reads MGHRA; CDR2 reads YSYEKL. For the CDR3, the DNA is TGCGCCAGCAGCCAAGACGCCGGGACAGGGGCTGAAAAACTGTTTTTT. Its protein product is CASSQDAGTGAEKLFF.

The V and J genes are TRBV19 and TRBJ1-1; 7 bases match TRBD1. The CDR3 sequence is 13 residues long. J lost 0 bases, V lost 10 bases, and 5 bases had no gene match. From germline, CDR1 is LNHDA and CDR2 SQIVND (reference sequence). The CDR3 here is CATSTGMNTEAFF. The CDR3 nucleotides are TGTGCCACCTCGACAGGGATGAACACTGAAGCTTTCTTT.

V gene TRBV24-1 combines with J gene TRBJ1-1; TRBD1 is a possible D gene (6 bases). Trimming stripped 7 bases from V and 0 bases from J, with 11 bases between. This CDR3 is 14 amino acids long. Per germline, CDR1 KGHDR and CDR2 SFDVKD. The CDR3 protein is CATSPRGVNTEAFF. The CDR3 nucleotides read TGTGCCACCAGCCCTAGGGGGGTGAACACTGAAGCTTTCTTT.